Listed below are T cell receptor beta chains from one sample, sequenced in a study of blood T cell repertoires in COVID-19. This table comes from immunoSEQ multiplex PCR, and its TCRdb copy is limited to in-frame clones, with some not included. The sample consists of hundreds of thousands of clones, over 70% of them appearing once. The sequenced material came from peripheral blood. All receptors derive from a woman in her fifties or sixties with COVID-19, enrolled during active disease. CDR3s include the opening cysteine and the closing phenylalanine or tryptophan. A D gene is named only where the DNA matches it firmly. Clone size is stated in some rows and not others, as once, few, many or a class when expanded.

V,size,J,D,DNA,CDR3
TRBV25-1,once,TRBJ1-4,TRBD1,TGTGCCAGCAGAAGAACCGGGACAGGGGACGAAAAACTGTTTTTT,CASRRTGTGDEKLFF
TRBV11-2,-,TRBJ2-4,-,TGTGCCAGCAGCTTAGAGAGGCTAGCCAAAAACATTCAGTACTTC,CASSLERLAKNIQYF
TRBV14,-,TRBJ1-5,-,TGTGCCAGCAGCCAAGGGGTTATTGAGGGCAGGGGAAATCAGCCCCAGCATTTT,CASSQGVIEGRGNQPQHF
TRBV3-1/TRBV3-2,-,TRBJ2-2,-,TGTGCCAGCAGCAGATCCGGGACTGGGAACACCGGGGAGCTGTTTTTT,CASSRSGTGNTGELFF
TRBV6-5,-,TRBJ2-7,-,TGTGCCAGCATTGTGGCCGCTCGAATCTCCTACGAGCAGTACTTC,CASIVAARISYEQYF
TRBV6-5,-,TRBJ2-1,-,TGTGCCAGCAGTTACGACAGGGGAGGGTGGAATGAGCAGTTCTTC,CASSYDRGGWNEQFF
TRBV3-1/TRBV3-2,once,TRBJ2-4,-,TGTGCCAGCAGCAGGTTAGGAGGGAGCGCGGATTTAGCCAAAAACATTCAGTACTTC,CASSRLGGSADLAKNIQYF
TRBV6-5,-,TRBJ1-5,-,TGTGCCAGCCGCACGGACAGCAGCATTAATCAGCCCCAGCATTTT,CASRTDSSINQPQHF
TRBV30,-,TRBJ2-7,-,TGTGCCTGGAGTGTCCCAAGGGGCATACAGGCCTACGAGCAGTACTTC,CAWSVPRGIQAYEQYF
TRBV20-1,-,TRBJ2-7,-,TGCAGTGCTGGAACCGGGTTCCAATCTTTC,CSAGTGFQSF
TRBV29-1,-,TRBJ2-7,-,TGCAGCGTTGGGGCGACATCCTACGAGCAGTACTTC,CSVGATSYEQYF
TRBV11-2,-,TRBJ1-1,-,TGTGCCAGCAGCTTAGACAGAGGCACTGAAGCTTTCTTT,CASSLDRGTEAFF
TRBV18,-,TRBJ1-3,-,TGTGCCAGCTCACCACGGGACAACGTTGGAAACACCATATATTTT,CASSPRDNVGNTIYF
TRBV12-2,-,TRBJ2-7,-,-,CASRFGQGTNEQYF
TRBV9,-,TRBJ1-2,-,TGTGCCAGCAGCGTAGAGAGGGGGTATGGCTACACCTTC,CASSVERGYGYTF
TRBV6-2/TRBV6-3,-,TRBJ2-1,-,TGTGCCAGCAGTTACTTAATCAGGTTTAGTGAGCAGTTCTTC,CASSYLIRFSEQFF
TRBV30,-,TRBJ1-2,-,TGTGCCTGGAGCAAAAGGACAGTAAAAAACTATGGCTACACCTTC,CAWSKRTVKNYGYTF
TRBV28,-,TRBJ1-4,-,TGTGCCAGCAGTTTACCGAAGGGGTCAACTAATGAAAAACTGTTTTTT,CASSLPKGSTNEKLFF
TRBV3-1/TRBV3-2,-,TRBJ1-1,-,TGTGCCAGCAGCCAAGATCGGGGTAATCCGAACACTGAAGCTTTCTTT,CASSQDRGNPNTEAFF
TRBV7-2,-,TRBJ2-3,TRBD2,TGTGCCAGCAGCTTAACTGGAGGGAGGGGATGGGATACGCAGTATTTT,CASSLTGGRGWDTQYF
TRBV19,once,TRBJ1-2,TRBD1,TGTGCCAGTAGTACCTCGACAGGGGCCTCTTACGGCTACACCTTC,CASSTSTGASYGYTF
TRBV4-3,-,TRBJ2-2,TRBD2,TGCGCCAGCAGCCCCAGACTAGCGGGACCGCAGGGCACCGGGGAGCTGTTTTTT,CASSPRLAGPQGTGELFF
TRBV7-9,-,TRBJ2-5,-,TGTGCCAGCAGCATAGGGGCCCTACGTCGGGAGACCCAGTACTTC,CASSIGALRRETQYF
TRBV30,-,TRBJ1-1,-,TGTGCCTGGAGTTTAATAAACTATGGGAACACTGAAGCTTTCTTT,CAWSLINYGNTEAFF
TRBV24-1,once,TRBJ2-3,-,TGTGCCACCAGTGATAGCGGAAAGTTCACAGATACGCAGTATTTT,CATSDSGKFTDTQYF
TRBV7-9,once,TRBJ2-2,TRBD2,TGTGCCAGCAGCTTAAGGATACCCCCTAGCGGGAGTACCGGGGAGCTGTTTTTT,CASSLRIPPSGSTGELFF
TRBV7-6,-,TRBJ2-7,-,TGTGCCAGCAGCCACGGTGGACTTAGGTCCTACGAGCAGTACTTC,CASSHGGLRSYEQYF
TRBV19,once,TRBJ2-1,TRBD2,TGTGCCAGTAGTTTCTCGACTAGCGGGGGCAACAATGAGCAGTTCTTC,CASSFSTSGGNNEQFF
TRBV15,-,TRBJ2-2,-,TGTGCCACCAGCAGAGATCGACTTAGAAGCGGCACCGGGGAGCTGTTTTTT,CATSRDRLRSGTGELFF
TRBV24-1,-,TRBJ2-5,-,TGTGCCACCCGAAAGGGGGGGGACGCAGAGACCCAGTACTTC,CATRKGGDAETQYF
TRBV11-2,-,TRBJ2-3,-,TGTGCCAGCAGCGCTGCTTTTCTGGAGGGAGGGGGGTTCACAGATACGCAGTATTTT,CASSAAFLEGGGFTDTQYF
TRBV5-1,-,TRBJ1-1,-,TGCGCCAGCAGCTTGTACATGAACACTGAAGCTTTCTTT,CASSLYMNTEAFF
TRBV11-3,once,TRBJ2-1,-,TGTGCCAGCAGCCGACGGACAGAAAAACGGCTCAATGAGCAGTTCTTC,CASSRRTEKRLNEQFF
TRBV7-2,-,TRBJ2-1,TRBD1,TGTGCCAGCAGCCCCCACCGGGACAGGGTCTACAATGAGCAGTTCTTC,CASSPHRDRVYNEQFF
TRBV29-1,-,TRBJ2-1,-,TGCAGCGTGGGGCTGCCGTTCGCTGAGCAGTTCTTC,CSVGLPFAEQFF
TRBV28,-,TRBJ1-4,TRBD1,TGTGCCAGCCTGGGAAGGTCAGGGGGTGAAAAACTGTTTTTT,CASLGRSGGEKLFF
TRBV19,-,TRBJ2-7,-,TGTGCCAGTAGTATTGGAACAGACCTCTCCTACGAGCAGTACTTC,CASSIGTDLSYEQYF
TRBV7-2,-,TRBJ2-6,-,TGTGCCAGCAGCCCTCTAAGGGCCAACGTCCTGACTTTC,CASSPLRANVLTF
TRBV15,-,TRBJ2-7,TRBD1,TGTGCCACCAGCAGAGGCCGGACAGGGCCTCGCGAGCAGTACTTC,CATSRGRTGPREQYF
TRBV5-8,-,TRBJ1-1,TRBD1,TGTGCCAGCAGACCTGGACAGGGAGCCTGGGACACTGAAGCTTTCTTT,CASRPGQGAWDTEAFF
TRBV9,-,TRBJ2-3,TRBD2,TGTGCCAGCAGCGTAGATGGGGGGAGGGTAAATACGCAGTATTTT,CASSVDGGRVNTQYF
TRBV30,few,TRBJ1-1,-,TGTGCCTTCAACCAGGGCCTGGGAGCTTTCTTT,CAFNQGLGAFF
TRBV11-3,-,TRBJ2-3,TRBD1,TGTGCCAGCAGCTTAGATCGAGTCCTCTCGCCTTCAAAGACAGGGGGCACAGATACGCAGTATTTT,CASSLDRVLSPSKTGGTDTQYF
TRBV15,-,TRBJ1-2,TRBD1,TGTGCCACCAGCAGAGATCGATCTTGGGGACAGGGCTTTGAGGGCTACACCTTC,CATSRDRSWGQGFEGYTF
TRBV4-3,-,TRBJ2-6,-,TGCGCCAGCAGCCAAGTGTCTCCTGGGGCCAACGTCCTGACTTTC,CASSQVSPGANVLTF
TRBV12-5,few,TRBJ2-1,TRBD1,TGTGCTAGTGGCTCCGGGACAGGAAATTATGAGCAGTTCTTC,CASGSGTGNYEQFF
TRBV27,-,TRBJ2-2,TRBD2,TGTGCCAGCAGAGGACTAGCGGGAGAAAACCCCGGGGAGCTGTTTTTT,CASRGLAGENPGELFF
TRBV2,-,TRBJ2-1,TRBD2,TGTGCCAGCAAGGCGCTAGCGGGGGGATCAGGTGAGCAGTTCTTC,CASKALAGGSGEQFF
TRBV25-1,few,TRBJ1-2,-,TGTGCCAGCAGCCCCCGGCAGCCAGGCTATGGCTACACCTTC,CASSPRQPGYGYTF
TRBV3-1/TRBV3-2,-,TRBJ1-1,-,TGTGCCAGCAGCCGCGCAGGGGAGGGAACTAGTGAAGCTTTCTTT,CASSRAGEGTSEAFF
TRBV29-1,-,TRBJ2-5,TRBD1,TGCAGCGTGAGGGACAGGGGGTTGAAGACCCAGTACTTC,CSVRDRGLKTQYF